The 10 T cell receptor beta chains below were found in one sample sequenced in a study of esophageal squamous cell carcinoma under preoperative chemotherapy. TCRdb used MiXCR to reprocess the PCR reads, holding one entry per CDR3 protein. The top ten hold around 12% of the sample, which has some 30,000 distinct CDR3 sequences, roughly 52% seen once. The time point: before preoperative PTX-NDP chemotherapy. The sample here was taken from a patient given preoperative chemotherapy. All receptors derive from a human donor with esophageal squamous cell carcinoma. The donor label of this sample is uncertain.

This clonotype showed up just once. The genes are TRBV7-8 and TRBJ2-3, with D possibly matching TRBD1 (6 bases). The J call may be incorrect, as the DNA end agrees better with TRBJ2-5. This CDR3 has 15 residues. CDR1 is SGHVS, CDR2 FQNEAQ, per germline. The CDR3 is CAAGLHRRDTDTQYF. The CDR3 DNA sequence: TGTGCCGCCGGCTTACACCGCCGGGACACAGATACCCAGTACTTC.

In DNA, the CDR3 is TGTGCCAGCAGGCCCGGGGGGCCCGGGGAGCTGTTTTTT. Amino acids: CASRPGGPGELFF. The V and J genes are TRBV28 and TRBJ2-2; TRBD2 is a possible D gene (7 bases). Trimming cost V 6 bases and J 6 bases, with 11 bases left between them. The CDR3 sequence is 13 residues long. Germline-derived CDR1 and CDR2 are MDHEN and SYDVKM.

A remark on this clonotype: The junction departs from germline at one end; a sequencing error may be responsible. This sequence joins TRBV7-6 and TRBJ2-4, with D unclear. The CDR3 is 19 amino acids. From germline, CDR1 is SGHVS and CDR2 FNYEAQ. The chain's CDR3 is CASSLDPPIRGGAQNIQYF. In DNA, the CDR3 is TGTGCCAGCAGCTTGGATCCGCCGATCCGCGGCGGTGCCCAAAACATCCAGTACTTC.

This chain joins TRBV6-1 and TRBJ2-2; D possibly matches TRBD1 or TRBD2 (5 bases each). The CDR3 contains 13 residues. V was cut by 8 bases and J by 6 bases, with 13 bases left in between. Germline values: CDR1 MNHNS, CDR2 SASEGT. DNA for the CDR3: TGTGCCAGCCGAGGGCAAGGGGCCGGGGAGCTGTTTTTT. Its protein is CASRGQGAGELFF.

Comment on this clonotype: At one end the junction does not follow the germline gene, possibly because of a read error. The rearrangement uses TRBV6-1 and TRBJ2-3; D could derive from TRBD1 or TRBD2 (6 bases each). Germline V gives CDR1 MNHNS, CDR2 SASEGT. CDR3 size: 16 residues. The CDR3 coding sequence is TGTGCCAGCAGGGGAGCCGGGGGCCCTCACACAGAGACGCAGTATTTT. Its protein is CASRGAGGPHTETQYF.

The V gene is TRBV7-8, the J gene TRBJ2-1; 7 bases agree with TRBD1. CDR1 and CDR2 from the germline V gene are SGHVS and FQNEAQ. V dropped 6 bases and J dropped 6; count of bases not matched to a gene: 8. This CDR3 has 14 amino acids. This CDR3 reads CASSQSRGLNEQFF. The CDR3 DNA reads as TGTGCCAGCAGTCAAAGTAGGGGGCTCAATGAGCAGTTCTTC.

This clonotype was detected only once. DNA for the CDR3: TGTGCCAGCAGCTTGGGTGCGGCCCTCGGGGGCGGTGCCAAAGAGACCCAGTACTTC. This encodes CASSLGAALGGGAKETQYF. The V call is TRBV7-6, the J call TRBJ2-5, with D perhaps matching TRBD1 or TRBD2 (6 bases each). CDR1 and CDR2 from the germline V gene are SGHVS and FNYEAQ. The CDR3 consists of 19 residues. The V and J ends lost 3 bases and 3 bases respectively, with 26 bases between them.

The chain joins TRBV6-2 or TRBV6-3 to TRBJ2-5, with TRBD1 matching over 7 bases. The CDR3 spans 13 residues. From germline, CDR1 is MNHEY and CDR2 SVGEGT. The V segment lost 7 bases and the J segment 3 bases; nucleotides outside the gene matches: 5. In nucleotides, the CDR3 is TGTGCCAGCACCGGGACAGAAAAAGAGACCCAGTACTTC. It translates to CASTGTEKETQYF.

The CDR3 DNA sequence: TGTGCCAGCAGGGCACTGGGGGGGCGAGACAAAGATACGCAGTATTTT. Protein sequence: CASRALGGRDKDTQYF. The rearrangement links TRBV7-2 to TRBJ2-3; maybe TRBD2 (7 bases). The V gene lost 6 bases and the J gene lost 5 bases, with 21 bases spanning the gap. CDR1 and CDR2 (germline): SGHTA, FQGNSA. This CDR3 has 16 residues.

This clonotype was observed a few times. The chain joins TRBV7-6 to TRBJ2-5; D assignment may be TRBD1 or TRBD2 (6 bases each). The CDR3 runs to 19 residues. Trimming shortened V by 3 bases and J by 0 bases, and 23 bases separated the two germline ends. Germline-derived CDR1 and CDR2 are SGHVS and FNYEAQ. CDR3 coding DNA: TGTGCCAGCAGCTTGGATCCGGGGCTCGGGGGCCGTGACCAAGAGACCCAGTACTTC. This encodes CASSLDPGLGGRDQETQYF.